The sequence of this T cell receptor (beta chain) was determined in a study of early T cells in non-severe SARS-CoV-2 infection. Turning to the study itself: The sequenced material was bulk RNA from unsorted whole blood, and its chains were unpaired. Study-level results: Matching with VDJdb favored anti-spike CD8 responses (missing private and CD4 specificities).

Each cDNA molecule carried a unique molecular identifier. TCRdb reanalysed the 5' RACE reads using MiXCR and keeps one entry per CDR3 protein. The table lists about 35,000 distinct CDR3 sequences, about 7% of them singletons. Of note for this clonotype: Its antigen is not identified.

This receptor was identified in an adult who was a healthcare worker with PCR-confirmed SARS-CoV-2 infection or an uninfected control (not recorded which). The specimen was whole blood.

CDR3 sequence (DNA): TGTGCCAGCAGCTTAAAGGAGGGATTGACTGAAGCTTTCTTT. It specifies CASSLKEGLTEAFF. V and J are TRBV7-6 and TRBJ1-1; D not resolved. Deletions cut 2 bases from V and 5 bases from J, with 12 bases between. The CDR3 runs to 14 residues. Germline CDR1 reads SGHVS; CDR2 reads FNYEAQ.